This TCR beta chain is from a study of CD4 and CD8 cells across lung adenocarcinoma regions. Localized lung adenocarcinoma, a non-small cell lung cancer, affected the donors. TCRdb called the PCR reads again in MiXCR, with one record for every CDR3 protein. The table lists approximately 13,000 distinct CDR3 sequences, roughly 48% of them singletons, with approximately 15% in the top ten. The trim removed 11 bases at V and 9 bases at J, leaving 19 bases unmatched. Germline CDR1 and CDR2: SGHAT and FQDESV (reference sequence). The CDR3 runs to 15 residues. The source is a male donor with lung adenocarcinoma. The CD4 and CD8 labels of this study may be unreliable. The V and J genes are TRBV11-1 and TRBJ2-3; 8 positions agree with TRBD2. Sequences were obtained from CD4+ T cells from the center of a lung tumor. The CDR3 region has the DNA TGTGCCGGGGGGTTAGGGGTAGCGGGGAAAGAGACGCAGTATTTT. This gives the protein CAGGLGVAGKETQYF.